This TCR beta chain was observed in a study of blood T cells in healthy people across ages. Study outcomes and limitations: Fewer expanded clones and more diversity marked long-lived versus aged donors. Roughly linear declines in TCR beta diversity per million T cells occurred with age.

A note on this clonotype: Antigen: not known.

CDR1 and CDR2 from the germline V gene are MNHEY and SVGAGI. The J segment lost 6 bases and the V segment lost 8 bases, leaving 6 bases of the junction unmatched. CDR3 length: 12 residues. Alongside a J-beta primer mix, a sample-barcoded 5' primer served in a second PCR lasting about 7 to 12 cycles. Each single sample gave us at least 3 million CDR3-containing paired-end reads. In TCRdb, the 5' RACE reads were re-called with MiXCR into one record per CDR3 protein. Found here are 800,000 to 950,000 distinct CDR3 sequences, 29% of them singletons; the top ten hold about 9.4%. This sample also belongs to another study, concerning T cells of mothers and their children.

The genes are TRBV6-5 and TRBJ1-1; TRBD1 matches at 7 bases. The sample comprised blood. The TCR was taken from a woman between 35 and 50 years old in good health. CDR3 bases: TGTGCCAGCGGGGACAGCCTTTCTGAAGCTTTCTTT. It codes for CASGDSLSEAFF.